One sample yielded the 27 T cell receptor beta chains listed below, sequenced in a study of cytomegalovirus exposure and HLA in healthy donors. The PCR was carried out with 60 Vbeta primers and 13 Jbeta primers. Repertoires were generated with immunoSEQ multiplex PCR, while TCRdb's copy carries only in-frame clones and drops some. This repertoire shows about 100,000 clones, 73% found once; its top ten account for 7.8%. Sequencing was carried out using PBMCs. These receptors originate from a young man in good health and CMV-seronegative.

The chain couples TRBV15 to TRBJ2-7; 10 nucleotides agree with TRBD2. V shed 4 bases, J shed 1 base, and the junction held 10 bases outside the gene matches. The CDR3 covers 17 residues. Germline assignment: CDR1 LNHNV and CDR2 YYDKDF (reference sequence). This CDR3 is CATSKPLRTSGSYEQYF. The CDR3 DNA reads as TGTGCCACCAGCAAACCCCTCCGGACTAGCGGATCCTACGAGCAGTACTTC.

The rearrangement links TRBV7-2 to TRBJ2-1, with TRBD2 matching 11 bases. CDR3 length equals 15 residues. The V gene's germline CDR1 is SGHTA and CDR2 FQGNSA. V gave up 5 bases and J gave up 2 bases; unmatched junction bases: 2. The CDR3 bases are TGTGCCAGCAGCCAGACTAGCGGGACCTACAATGAGCAGTTCTTC. This encodes CASSQTSGTYNEQFF.

V and J are TRBV4-2 and TRBJ1-5, with D unclear. CDR3 length: 12 amino acids. Germline V CDR1 and CDR2: LGHNA, YNFKEQ. V dropped 1 base and J dropped 5 bases, with 3 bases sitting between them. The CDR3 bases are TGTGCCAGCAGCCAAGGAGATCAGCCCCAGCATTTT. Translated, it gives CASSQGDQPQHF.

J is TRBJ2-2 and V is TRBV6-5, with D perhaps matching TRBD1 (6 bases). The CDR3 is 14 residues long. V lost 1 base and J 4 bases, leaving 7 bases between the germline ends. Germline values: CDR1 MNHEY, CDR2 SVGAGI. The CDR3 DNA sequence: TGTGCCAGCAGTTACTGGGGGCGCACCGGGGAGCTGTTTTTT. This codes for CASSYWGRTGELFF.

This chain connects TRBV4-2 to TRBJ2-5; the D is unclear. The V gene lost 3 bases and the J gene lost 7 bases, with 6 bases spanning the gap. Germline assignment: CDR1 LGHNA and CDR2 YNFKEQ. The CDR3 consists of 11 residues. In DNA, the CDR3 is TGTGCCAGCAGCCATCGAGGGACCCAGTACTTC. Protein sequence: CASSHRGTQYF.

Only a few counts were recorded for this clone. The chain recombines TRBV5-1 with TRBJ2-6, with TRBD1 matching 12 bases. Germline V lookup: CDR1 SGHRS, CDR2 YFSETQ. This CDR3 spans 18 amino acids. V was pared by 4 bases and J by 3 bases, with 8 bases of the junction left unmatched. The chain's CDR3 is CASSPTGQGAVGANVLTF. The CDR3 DNA reads as TGCGCCAGCAGCCCAACGGGACAGGGGGCTGTTGGGGCCAACGTCCTGACTTTC. The entire variable domain, with the rest obtained from reference TRBV5-1 and TRBJ2-6, is as follows: KAGVTQTPRYLIKTRGQQVTLSCSPISGHRSVSWYQQTPGQGLQFLFEYFSETQRNKGNFPGRFSGRQFSNSRSEMNVSTLELGDSALYLCASSPTGQGAVGANVLTFGAGSRLTVL.

The chain links TRBV28 to TRBJ2-2; possible D gene TRBD1, 6 bases. CDR1 and CDR2 from the germline V gene are MDHEN and SYDVKM. V was pared by 5 bases and J by 4 bases, with 14 bases between. This CDR3 has 15 residues. The CDR3 here is CASSPPRGATGELFF. For the CDR3, the DNA is TGTGCCAGCAGTCCCCCCAGGGGAGCCACCGGGGAGCTGTTTTTT.

This clone was found a few times. The chain has TRBV6-1 and TRBJ1-2; 8 nucleotides match TRBD1. The CDR3 covers 15 residues. J lost 2 bases, V lost 1 base, and 3 bases had no gene match. CDR1 is MNHNS, CDR2 SASEGT, per germline. CDR3 DNA sequence: TGTGCCAGCAGTGAAGGGACAGGGCTGAACTATGGCTACACCTTC. It yields the protein CASSEGTGLNYGYTF.

On this clone itself: The germline gene is not matched at one end of the junction; a read error may be the cause. The V and J genes are TRBV19 and TRBJ2-3, with D uncertain. The CDR3 has 11 residues. The germline CDR1 and CDR2 sequences are LNHDA and SQIVND (reference sequence). The CDR3 nucleotides are TGTGCCAGTAGTATCACAAATACGCAGTATTTT. Protein product: CASSITNTQYF.

The chain uses TRBV5-6 and TRBJ2-1, with 10 bases aligning to TRBD2. The ends lost 0 bases at V and 6 bases at J; junction bases unmatched: 3. Germline CDR1 reads SGHDT; CDR2 reads YYEEEE. The CDR3 loop spans 15 amino acids. CDR3 residues: CASSLGLAGGNEQFF. The CDR3 DNA sequence: TGTGCCAGCAGCTTGGGACTAGCGGGTGGCAATGAGCAGTTCTTC.

This clone was seen only a few times. This chain links TRBV11-3 with TRBJ2-2, with D unresolved. V was clipped by 4 bases and J by 5 bases, with 2 bases between them. CDR3 size: 11 residues. CDR1 and CDR2 from the germline V gene are SGHNT and YENEEA. DNA for the CDR3: TGTGCCAGCAGCTCTACCGGGGAGCTGTTTTTT. Translation gives CASSSTGELFF.

The V call is TRBV6-4, the J call TRBJ2-3; D not certain. V was pared by 3 bases and J by 2 bases, with 6 bases between. This CDR3 has 13 residues. Germline V gene data show CDR1 as MRHNA and CDR2 as SNTAGT. DNA of the CDR3: TGTGCCAGCAGTGATGAGTCCACAGATACGCAGTATTTT. Encoded protein: CASSDESTDTQYF.

V and J are TRBV6-5 and TRBJ2-3, with a tentative D call TRBD2 (6 bases). Germline V CDR1 and CDR2: MNHEY, SVGAGI. V was trimmed by 6 bases and J by 0 bases, leaving 10 bases between them. CDR3 length: 14 amino acids. CDR3 region: CASSRDWSTDTQYF. The CDR3 nucleotides read TGTGCCAGCAGCAGGGACTGGAGCACAGATACGCAGTATTTT.

This clone was observed a single time. The chain uses TRBV19 and TRBJ2-2; 15 bases agree with TRBD2. With 4 bases clipped from V and 8 bases from J, the junction kept 8 bases outside the gene matches. CDR3 size: 17 residues. The germline V gene encodes CDR1 LNHDA and CDR2 SQIVND (reference sequence). For the CDR3, the DNA is TGTGCCAGTAGTACTGGGACTAGCGGGGGGAACCTAGGGGAGCTGTTTTTT. Its translation is CASSTGTSGGNLGELFF.

Only a few counts were recorded for this clone. The J gene is TRBJ2-7, the V gene TRBV30; 7 nucleotides align to TRBD1. V lost 5 bases, J lost 5 bases, and 6 bases stayed unmatched. The CDR3 consists of 12 residues. Germline V lookup: CDR1 GTSNPN, CDR2 SVGIG (reference sequence). The CDR3 DNA sequence: TGTGCCTGGGCTGCGACAGGGAACGAGCAGTACTTC. The encoded protein is CAWAATGNEQYF.

V gene TRBV5-1 combines with J gene TRBJ2-1; TRBD2 agrees at 7 bases. The CDR3 runs 16 residues. The V gene's germline CDR1 is SGHRS and CDR2 YFSETQ. With 0 bases clipped from V and 4 bases from J, the junction kept 7 bases outside the gene matches. CDR3: CASSLEAGGRYNEQFF. CDR3 nucleotides: TGCGCCAGCAGCTTGGAAGCTGGCGGGAGATACAATGAGCAGTTCTTC.

The chain is built from TRBV29-1 and TRBJ1-2; 11 nucleotides line up with TRBD1. The CDR3 is made up of 11 amino acids. After removal of 6 bases from V and 9 bases from J, the junction contained 3 bases not matched to a gene. Germline CDR1 and CDR2: SQVTM and ANQGSEA. CDR3 sequence: CSVGTGGSYTF. For the CDR3, the DNA is TGCAGCGTAGGGACAGGGGGTAGCTACACCTTC. The variable domain in full, with the rest retrieved from reference TRBV29-1 and TRBJ1-2, is SAVISQKPSRDICQRGTSLTIQCQVDSQVTMMFWYRQQPGQSLTLIATANQGSEATYESGFVIDKFPISRPNLTFSTLTVSNMSPEDSSIYLCSVGTGGSYTFGSGTRLTVV.

V usage is TRBV4-1 and J usage is TRBJ2-5; 9 bases align to TRBD2. This CDR3 region has 17 residues. Losses at the gene ends were 2 bases for V and 1 base for J; bases not matched to a gene: 8. Germline-derived CDR1 and CDR2 are MGHRA and YSYEKL. CDR3 sequence (DNA): TGCGCCAGCAGCCAACGGGACCTGACTAGCGGCCAAGAGACCCAGTACTTC. The encoded protein is CASSQRDLTSGQETQYF.

The rearrangement joins TRBV28 to TRBJ2-5, with D unresolved. The CDR3 consists of 14 residues. CDR1 is MDHEN and CDR2 is SYDVKM in the germline V gene. Trimming shortened V by 2 bases and J by 2 bases, and 9 bases separated the two germline ends. CDR3 nucleotide sequence: TGTGCCAGCAGTTTACGAGATTTACAAGAGACCCAGTACTTC. This encodes CASSLRDLQETQYF.

This clone has just a few counts. The V gene is TRBV5-6, the J gene TRBJ2-7, with 9 positions matching TRBD1. There are 15 residues in the CDR3. The trim removed 4 bases at V and 4 bases at J, leaving 9 bases unmatched. Germline V gives CDR1 SGHDT, CDR2 YYEEEE. In DNA, the CDR3 is TGTGCCAGCAGCCCGGGACAGGGAGGAGGATACGAGCAGTACTTC. Amino acids: CASSPGQGGGYEQYF.

The chain joins TRBV6-5 to TRBJ2-5, with a possible D match to TRBD2 (5 bases). Trimming stripped 7 bases from V and 7 bases from J, with 16 bases between. This CDR3 spans 13 amino acids. CDR1 and CDR2 from the germline V gene are MNHEY and SVGAGI. In DNA form, the CDR3 reads TGTGCCAGCAACCAAGACGGGATGGGGACCCAGTACTTC. It specifies CASNQDGMGTQYF.

DNA of the CDR3: TGTGCCAGCAGCTCAAACTCCTACGAGCAGTACTTC. Translation gives CASSSNSYEQYF. The chain links TRBV13 to TRBJ2-7; the D is unclear. CDR3 length: 12 amino acids. Trimming took 4 bases from V and 0 from J, leaving 4 bases between them. CDR1 and CDR2 from the germline V gene are PRHDT and FYEKMQ (reference sequence).

This chain connects TRBV10-2 to TRBJ2-7, with a weak D call TRBD1 (5 bases). Germline V gives CDR1 WSHSY, CDR2 SAAADI. Trimming left V 5 bases short and J 7 bases short, with 12 bases between. This CDR3 region has 12 residues. In DNA form, the CDR3 reads TGCGCCAGCAGTCAGGGAAACGGGGAGCAGTACTTC. Protein: CASSQGNGEQYF.

The rearrangement links TRBV9 to TRBJ1-4; a weak D match, TRBD1 (6 bases). The CDR3 spans 17 residues. Trimming took off 3 bases at V and 7 bases at J, with 22 bases between the two ends. Germline assignment: CDR1 SGDLS and CDR2 YYNGEE. The CDR3 loop reads CASSDKATGLTVEKLFF. The CDR3 region has the DNA TGTGCCAGCAGCGACAAAGCCACAGGGTTGACGGTTGAAAAACTGTTTTTT.

This chain uses TRBV7-9 with TRBJ2-2; 7 bases match TRBD1. V lost 0 bases and J lost 10; bases outside the gene matches: 5. CDR1 SEHNR and CDR2 FQNEAQ come from the germline V gene (reference sequence). CDR3 length: 14 amino acids. The CDR3: CASSLAVGQEELFF. The CDR3 DNA follows: TGTGCCAGCAGCTTAGCGGTCGGACAGGAGGAGCTGTTTTTT.

This sequence joins TRBV15 and TRBJ1-1; 8 nucleotides line up with TRBD1. Losses at the gene ends were 7 bases for V and 0 bases for J; bases not matched to a gene: 4. The length of the CDR3 is 14 residues. Germline V lookup: CDR1 LNHNV, CDR2 YYDKDF (reference sequence). The CDR3 is CATTTGGMNTEAFF. The CDR3, as DNA: TGTGCCACCACTACAGGGGGAATGAACACTGAAGCTTTCTTT.

CDR3 residues: CASSLIGTDPYEQYF. The CDR3 DNA follows: TGTGCCAGCAGTTTAATAGGGACAGACCCTTACGAGCAGTACTTC. The V call is TRBV27, the J call TRBJ2-7, with 7 bases that match TRBD1. V shed 2 bases, J shed 4 bases, and the junction held 8 bases outside the gene matches. Germline lookup yields CDR1 MNHEY and CDR2 SMNVEV (reference sequence). This CDR3 comprises 15 residues.